Listed here are 14 T cell receptor beta chains from one sample, sequenced in a study of circulating and synovial CD4+ cells in juvenile arthritis (TCRdb year 2014). Preparation of the library involved the immunoSEQ multiplex PCR assay. TCRdb mirrors the immuneACCESS table, restricted to in-frame sequences. Some clones are absent from its copies; in checked studies, under half trace to an unresolved V gene, and the reason for the others is unknown. The table for this sample lists about 33,000 clones; 90% to 95% of them were counted only once. Approximately 0.16% of the sample is taken by the ten largest. The sample consisted of CD4+ T cells from blood. These receptors came from a human donor with juvenile idiopathic arthritis.

The chain has TRBV6-5 and TRBJ2-7, with a weak D call TRBD2 (6 bases). The germline V and J ends were trimmed by 5 bases and 3 bases, with 11 bases remaining between them. Germline V gene lookup returns CDR1 MNHEY and CDR2 SVGAGI. This CDR3 contains 13 residues. The CDR3 DNA follows: TGTGCCAGCAGTACTCGAGCGGGCTACGAGCAGTACTTC. Its translation is CASSTRAGYEQYF.

J is TRBJ2-2 and V is TRBV5-1, with D possibly matching TRBD2 (6 bases). CDR1 and CDR2 from the germline V gene are SGHRS and YFSETQ. This CDR3 contains 15 residues. V lost 0 bases to trimming and J lost 13 bases, with 19 bases between them. The CDR3: CASSLDSTVSGRLFF. The CDR3 coding sequence is TGCGCCAGCAGCTTGGACTCGACCGTCTCCGGGAGGCTGTTTTTT.

The genes are TRBV27 and TRBJ1-1; maybe TRBD1 (5 bases). The germline V gene encodes CDR1 MNHEY and CDR2 SMNVEV (reference sequence). The CDR3 runs to 14 residues. Trimming took 6 bases from V and 1 from J, leaving 12 bases between them. The CDR3 protein is CASSTRRENTEAFF. The CDR3 DNA follows: TGTGCCAGCAGCACCCGCAGGGAGAACACTGAAGCTTTCTTT.

This chain uses TRBV5-1 with TRBJ2-1; 9 positions match TRBD2. With V trimmed by 4 bases and J by 8 bases, 7 bases remained unmatched. This CDR3 spans 14 amino acids. Germline V CDR1 and CDR2: SGHRS, YFSETQ. CDR3 in amino acids: CASSPIKREDEQFF. The CDR3 DNA reads TGCGCCAGCAGCCCTATAAAGCGGGAGGATGAGCAGTTCTTC.

J is TRBJ2-3 and V is TRBV5-1, with TRBD1 matching 10 bases. This CDR3 has 16 residues. Germline CDR1 and CDR2: SGHRS and YFSETQ. The J segment lost 2 bases and the V segment lost 3 bases, leaving 6 bases of the junction unmatched. The CDR3 spells CASSWGQGSNTDTQYF. The CDR3, as DNA: TGCGCCAGCAGCTGGGGACAGGGGTCCAACACAGATACGCAGTATTTT.

The V call is TRBV4-2, the J call TRBJ1-1; 7 bases align to TRBD1. The CDR3 spans 15 residues. Trimming took 2 bases from V and 1 from J; bases not matched to a gene: 4. In germline, CDR1 is LGHNA, CDR2 YNFKEQ. The DNA of the CDR3 is TGTGCCAGCAGCCAATTACAGGGGACGAACACTGAAGCTTTCTTT. Its translation: CASSQLQGTNTEAFF.

As for this clone: Since the CDR3 does not end with the conserved phenylalanine or tryptophan, this likely comes from a read error. This chain connects TRBV5-1 to TRBJ2-3; TRBD2 matches at 10 bases. The CDR3 totals 15 residues. Germline CDR1 SGHRS, CDR2 YFSETQ. In DNA, the CDR3 is TGCGCCAGCAGCTTGCAGCGGGGGGGCACGGATACGCAGTATCTT. This codes for CASSLQRGGTDTQYL.

V and J are TRBV14 and TRBJ2-4, with a possible D match to TRBD2 (6 bases). The CDR3 loop spans 18 amino acids. The V gene lost 4 bases and the J gene lost 0 bases, with 19 bases spanning the gap. Germline CDR1 and CDR2: SGHDN and FVKESK. The CDR3 loop is CASSRLGGHGRAKNIQYF. Written as DNA, the CDR3 is TGTGCCAGCAGCCGCCTCGGAGGGCACGGCAGAGCCAAAAACATTCAGTACTTC.

The chain couples TRBV6-1 to TRBJ1-2, with a possible D match to TRBD1 (6 bases). The germline gives CDR1 MNHNS, CDR2 SASEGT. The CDR3 is 13 residues long. The ends were cut back, 5 bases at V and 7 bases at J, with 14 bases in the middle. CDR3 in amino acids: CASSQPGAPGYTF. CDR3 bases: TGTGCCAGCAGTCAACCAGGGGCTCCTGGCTACACCTTC.

The chain couples TRBV7-2 to TRBJ2-3; D is undetermined. V lost 1 base to trimming and J lost 5 bases, with 10 bases between them. The CDR3 is 14 amino acids. The V gene's germline CDR1 is SGHTA and CDR2 FQGNSA. CDR3 sequence: CASSLVRVVDTQYF. The CDR3 coding sequence is TGTGCCAGCAGCTTAGTACGCGTGGTAGATACGCAGTATTTT.

The J gene is TRBJ2-1, the V gene TRBV27; TRBD2 agrees at 14 bases. Trimming took 5 bases from V and 0 from J; bases not matched to a gene: 9. The CDR3 is 19 amino acids. The germline gives CDR1 MNHEY, CDR2 SMNVEV (reference sequence). CDR3 nucleotides: TGTGCCAGCAGTCCCCTGAAGGGGACTAGCGGGAGCTCCTACAATGAGCAGTTCTTC. Protein sequence: CASSPLKGTSGSSYNEQFF.

V usage is TRBV2 and J usage is TRBJ2-7; 9 bases fit TRBD1. Germline V gene data show CDR1 as SNHLY and CDR2 as FYNNEI. The CDR3 has 15 amino acids. V was pared by 6 bases and J by 2 bases, with 8 bases of the junction left unmatched. The CDR3 DNA reads as TGTGCCAGCAGCGGCCGGGACAGGGTCACCTACGAGCAGTACTTC. This sequence encodes CASSGRDRVTYEQYF.

This clone was detected once. The chain couples TRBV2 to TRBJ1-5; perhaps TRBD1 as D (6 bases). Germline-derived CDR1 and CDR2 are SNHLY and FYNNEI. The CDR3 is 14 residues long. With 8 bases removed from V and 3 bases from J, the gap between germline ends came to 14 bases. This CDR3 is CASGQDRNNQPQHF. CDR3 nucleotide sequence: TGTGCCAGCGGACAAGACAGGAACAATCAGCCCCAGCATTTT.

The V gene is TRBV28, the J gene TRBJ1-3; D not resolved. The length of the CDR3 is 13 residues. Germline lookup yields CDR1 MDHEN and CDR2 SYDVKM. The V gene lost 7 bases and the J gene lost 0 bases, with 7 bases spanning the gap. CDR3: CASISSSGNTIYF. The CDR3 DNA reads as TGTGCCAGCATATCTTCCTCTGGAAACACCATATATTTT.